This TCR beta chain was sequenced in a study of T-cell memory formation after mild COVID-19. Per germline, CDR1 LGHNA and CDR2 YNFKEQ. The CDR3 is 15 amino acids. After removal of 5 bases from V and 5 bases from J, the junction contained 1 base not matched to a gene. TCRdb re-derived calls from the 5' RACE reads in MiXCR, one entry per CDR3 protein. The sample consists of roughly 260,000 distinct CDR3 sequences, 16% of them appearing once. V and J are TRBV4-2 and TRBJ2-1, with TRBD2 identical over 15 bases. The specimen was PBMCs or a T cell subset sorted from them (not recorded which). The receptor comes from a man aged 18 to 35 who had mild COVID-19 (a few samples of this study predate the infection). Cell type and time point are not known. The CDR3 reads CASSGLAGGHNEQFF. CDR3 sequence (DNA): TGTGCCAGCAGCGGACTAGCGGGGGGGCACAATGAGCAGTTCTTC.